A single sample is the source of the 8 T cell receptor beta chains below, sequenced in a study of blood T cell repertoires in COVID-19. This table comes from immunoSEQ multiplex PCR, and its TCRdb copy is limited to in-frame clones, with some not included. The data show fewer than 250,000 clones, roughly 81% seen once. Source material: peripheral blood. All receptors derive from a middle-aged man with acute or convalescent COVID-19.

The chain combines TRBV11-2 with TRBJ2-7, with 10 bases aligning to TRBD2. The CDR3 length is 14 residues. In germline, CDR1 is SGHAT, CDR2 FQNNGV. V dropped 8 bases and J dropped 2; count of bases not matched to a gene: 6. The CDR3 DNA sequence: TGTGCCAGCCGGGCCCTAGCGGGAGCCTACGAGCAGTACTTC. Protein: CASRALAGAYEQYF. The full variable domain, completed using reference TRBV11-2 and TRBJ2-7, is EAGVAQSPRYKIIEKRQSVAFWCNPISGHATLYWYQQILGQGPKLLIQFQNNGVVDDSQLPKDRFSAERLKGVDSTLKIQPAKLEDSAVYLCASRALAGAYEQYFGPGTRLTVT.

This sequence joins TRBV4-1 and TRBJ2-7, with 7 bases that match TRBD1. V trimming: 11 bases; J trimming: 6 bases; junction bases outside the gene matches: 13. The CDR3 consists of 13 residues. Germline lookup yields CDR1 MGHRA and CDR2 YSYEKL. The CDR3 nucleotides read TGCGCCGGAAGCCAGTCGGACAGGAGCGAGCAGTACTTC. Encoded protein: CAGSQSDRSEQYF.

This chain uses TRBV27 with TRBJ1-4; maybe TRBD1 (5 bases). CDR3 length: 16 amino acids. V was shortened by 6 bases and J by 3 bases, with 17 bases between the two germline ends. Germline values: CDR1 MNHEY, CDR2 SMNVEV (reference sequence). Here the CDR3 reads CASRLTQGMPNEKLFF. In DNA, the CDR3 is TGTGCCAGCAGACTTACCCAGGGTATGCCTAATGAAAAACTGTTTTTT.

This rearrangement joins TRBV5-1 to TRBJ2-7; D possibly corresponds to TRBD2 (6 bases). Germline CDR1 reads SGHRS; CDR2 reads YFSETQ. The CDR3 is 15 residues long. The V end lost 0 bases, the J end lost 1 base, and 11 bases lay between the germline ends. Here the CDR3 reads CASSLGGTASYEQYF. CDR3 DNA sequence: TGCGCCAGCAGCTTGGGCGGGACGGCATCCTACGAGCAGTACTTC.

The chain joins TRBV15 to TRBJ1-1, with 11 bases that match TRBD1. This CDR3 spans 15 amino acids. The germline gives CDR1 LNHNV, CDR2 YYDKDF (reference sequence). With 0 bases clipped from V and 5 bases from J, the junction kept 2 bases outside the gene matches. The chain's CDR3 is CATSREGQGVTEAFF. CDR3 sequence (DNA): TGTGCCACCAGCAGAGAGGGACAGGGGGTTACTGAAGCTTTCTTT.

J is TRBJ1-3 and V is TRBV18, with TRBD1 identical over 7 bases. Unmatched junction bases numbered 9, after V lost 4 bases and J lost 3 bases. This CDR3 spans 16 amino acids. Germline V gives CDR1 KGHSH, CDR2 LQKENI. The chain's CDR3 is CASSHYAGGNGNTIYF. For the CDR3, the DNA is TGTGCCAGCTCACACTACGCAGGGGGTAATGGAAACACCATATATTTT.

This chain connects TRBV18 to TRBJ2-3; D unclear. The CDR3 loop spans 14 amino acids. CDR1 is KGHSH and CDR2 is LQKENI in the germline V gene. Trimming cost V 4 bases and J 0 bases, with 8 bases left between them. The CDR3 sequence is CASSQAASTDTQYF. CDR3 in DNA: TGTGCCAGCTCACAGGCGGCCAGCACAGATACGCAGTATTTT.

The sample holds a few counts of this clone. This chain uses TRBV28 with TRBJ2-7, with 8 positions matching TRBD2. V dropped 2 bases and J dropped 3; count of bases not matched to a gene: 3. Germline CDR1 and CDR2: MDHEN and SYDVKM. CDR3 length: 14 residues. The CDR3 loop reads CASSLQREIYEQYF. CDR3 sequence (DNA): TGTGCCAGCAGTTTACAGCGGGAGATCTACGAGCAGTACTTC.